The rows below give T cell receptor beta chains drawn from one sample of a study of vaccination and CD4 T cells after COVID-19. TCRdb ran MiXCR on the PCR reads and lists one entry per CDR3 protein. The table records about 15,000 distinct CDR3 sequences, 50% to 75% of them present only once. These receptors have no known antigen. The sequenced material came from CD4+ T cells from blood, cultured in vitro. The receptors shown here come from a human donor who had recovered from COVID-19. CDR3s include the opening cysteine and the closing phenylalanine or tryptophan. Fields, in order: clone size, J gene, D gene, V gene, CDR3 DNA, CDR3 protein. D genes are given only for firm matches. Clone size is stated in some rows and not others, as once, few, many or a class when expanded.

-	TRBJ2-2	-	TRBV19	TGTGCCAGTAGCTCATCATGGACCGGGGAGCTGTTTTTT	CASSSSWTGELFF
-	TRBJ2-3	TRBD2	TRBV12-3/TRBV12-4	TGTGCCAGCACTAGGGGACTAGCGGGAGCGAATACGCAGTATTTT	CASTRGLAGANTQYF
-	TRBJ2-7	TRBD2	TRBV11-2	TGTGCCAGCAGCAATGGACTAGCGGGACTATACGAGCAGTACTTC	CASSNGLAGLYEQYF
few	TRBJ1-5	-	TRBV7-2	TGTGCCAGCAGCGTAGAGGGTAGTCAGCCCCAGCATTTT	CASSVEGSQPQHF
once	TRBJ1-2	-	TRBV27	TGTGCCAGCAGCTTGTCGGGGCGGAGGGTCATCTATGGCTACACCTTC	CASSLSGRRVIYGYTF
-	TRBJ2-4	-	TRBV27	TGTGCCAGCAGCGCGGGCCCCCAATGGGCCAAAAACATTCAGTACTTC	CASSAGPQWAKNIQYF
few	TRBJ2-2	-	TRBV12-3/TRBV12-4	TGTGCCAGCAGCGGAGGGCCGGACACCGGGGAGCTGTTTTTT	CASSGGPDTGELFF
-	TRBJ1-6	TRBD1	TRBV20-1	TGCAGTGCGCATCCGGGACAGGGGATTTCACCCCTCCACTTT	CSAHPGQGISPLHF
-	TRBJ1-2	TRBD1	TRBV5-1	TGCGCCAGCAGCTTCACCGGGACAGGGGGCGAGGGCTACACCTTC	CASSFTGTGGEGYTF
-	TRBJ1-2	-	TRBV7-9	TGTGCCAGCAGCTTAATGGCAGGGGATGGCTACACCTTC	CASSLMAGDGYTF
-	TRBJ2-5	-	TRBV29-1	TGCAGCGTTTCCGATGGGGGAGAGACCCAGTACTTC	CSVSDGGETQYF
-	TRBJ1-6	TRBD1	TRBV30	TGTGCCTGGAAGGGACAGATTAATTCACCCCTCCACTTT	CAWKGQINSPLHF
-	TRBJ2-3	TRBD2	TRBV7-2	TGTGCCAGCAGCAAATTTAGCGGGAGCACAGATACGCAGTATTTT	CASSKFSGSTDTQYF
-	TRBJ2-7	-	TRBV6-1	TGTGCCAGCGCGGCCCCGGAAGGGTCCTACGAGCAGTACTTC	CASAAPEGSYEQYF
-	TRBJ1-1	-	TRBV7-2	TGTGCCAGCAGCGCACGCAGGGCCCTGAACACTGAAGCTTTCTTT	CASSARRALNTEAFF
-	TRBJ1-2	-	TRBV10-2	TGCGCCACTCTCTCAGGGGCTCATAACTATGGCTACACCTTC	CATLSGAHNYGYTF
-	TRBJ2-5	TRBD2	TRBV20-1	TGCAGTGCTAGAGATCTGTCTAGCGGGCTCCAAGAGACCCAGTACTTC	CSARDLSSGLQETQYF
few	TRBJ1-3	-	TRBV20-1	TGCAGTGCTCATGGGAGAGGGAATACGGGAAACACCATATATTTT	CSAHGRGNTGNTIYF
-	TRBJ1-2	-	TRBV28	TGTGCCAGCGGGGGAGGGTCCAACTATGGCTACACCTTC	CASGGGSNYGYTF
once	TRBJ1-1	-	TRBV10-3	TGTGCCATCAATCCAGAGGGAAACTTT	CAINPEGNF
few	TRBJ2-5	-	TRBV7-2	TGTGCCAGCAGCTTCGGAATGAGAGAGACCCAGTACTTC	CASSFGMRETQYF
-	TRBJ2-1	-	TRBV7-8	TGTGCCAGCAGTCGGACAGCCTACAATGAGCAGTTCTTC	CASSRTAYNEQFF
-	TRBJ1-5	TRBD1	TRBV19	TGTGCCAGTAAGGGCAGGGGGCTCGGTCAGCCCCAGCATTTT	CASKGRGLGQPQHF
-	TRBJ1-1	TRBD1	TRBV6-2/TRBV6-3	TGTGCCAGCAGCCATGACAGGGCCCTGGGAGTCTTT	CASSHDRALGVF
-	TRBJ1-6	TRBD1	TRBV27	TGTGCCAGCAGTTACAACAGGGGGCTTCAAAATTCACCCCTCCACTTT	CASSYNRGLQNSPLHF
-	TRBJ1-5	-	TRBV6-5	TGTGCCAGCAGTTACGACGGAAATCAGCCCCAGCATTTT	CASSYDGNQPQHF
-	TRBJ1-2	-	TRBV28	TGTGCCAGCAGTCCAGGGGTCCCCTATGGCTACACCTTC	CASSPGVPYGYTF
-	TRBJ2-1	-	TRBV19	TGTGCCAGTAGTATAGGCGGGGCTAATAGAGGCAGTGAGCAGTTCTTC	CASSIGGANRGSEQFF
once	TRBJ2-1	-	TRBV12-3/TRBV12-4	TGTGCCAGCGCCCCAGGGTACAATGAGCAGTTCTTC	CASAPGYNEQFF
-	TRBJ1-5	TRBD1	TRBV19	TGTGCCAGTAGCGTTGACAGGGGCGCGGATCAGCCCCAGCATTTT	CASSVDRGADQPQHF
-	TRBJ2-3	TRBD2	TRBV6-1	TGTGCCAGCCCGGGACTATCTCTCAGCACAGATACGCAGTATTTT	CASPGLSLSTDTQYF
-	TRBJ2-5	-	TRBV6-1	TGTTCGACCTTCTCGGACCAAGAGACCCAGTACTTC	CSTFSDQETQYF
few	TRBJ2-1	TRBD2	TRBV20-1	TGCAGTGTCCCTCCCAGGACTAGCTCTGCCTACAATGAGCAGTTCTTC	CSVPPRTSSAYNEQFF
-	TRBJ2-7	TRBD2	TRBV20-1	TGCAGTGCTAGAGATGCAGCGGGAGGGCCGTTGAGTGCCTACGAGCAGTACTTC	CSARDAAGGPLSAYEQYF
-	TRBJ2-7	TRBD2	TRBV27	TGTGCCAGCAGCCGGGAGGGTGGCGAGCAGTACTTC	CASSREGGEQYF
once	TRBJ1-5	-	TRBV6-2/TRBV6-3	TGTGCCAGCATGCGGGTGAGCAATCAGCCCCAGCATTTT	CASMRVSNQPQHF
once	TRBJ2-3	-	TRBV24-1	TGTGCCACCAGTGATCGAGGGGCACAGTCCACAGATACGCAGTATTTT	CATSDRGAQSTDTQYF
-	TRBJ1-5	TRBD1	TRBV19	TGTGCCAGTTCAGGGGGCCTGGATCAGCCCCAGCATTTT	CASSGGLDQPQHF
-	TRBJ2-1	TRBD2	TRBV27	TGTGCCAGCAGTCCGGGACTATATTACAATGAGCAGTTCTTC	CASSPGLYYNEQFF
few	TRBJ1-2	TRBD1	TRBV6-1	TGTGCCAGCAGTGAAGAGACAGGGGATAACTATGGCTACACCTTC	CASSEETGDNYGYTF
few	TRBJ1-2	-	TRBV9	TGTGCCAGCAGCGGTCACCAGGGACTTGGCGTTACTAACTATGGCTACACCTTC	CASSGHQGLGVTNYGYTF
-	TRBJ2-1	TRBD2	TRBV2	TGTGCCAGCAGTGAAGCGCTTCGGGGGGGTGAGCAGTTCTTC	CASSEALRGGEQFF
-	TRBJ2-3	-	TRBV11-2	TGTGCCAGCAGCTTAGTCAGGGGGGCAGATACGCAGTATTTT	CASSLVRGADTQYF
-	TRBJ2-3	-	TRBV28	TGTGCCAGCAGACCCGGGGGACAGACCTTCGGTACGCAGTATTTT	CASRPGGQTFGTQYF
-	TRBJ2-7	TRBD1	TRBV6-5	TGTGCCAGCAGTTCCCCCGGGACAGGTATTTACGAGCAGTACTTC	CASSSPGTGIYEQYF
-	TRBJ2-5	TRBD1	TRBV10-3	TGTGCCATCAGTGAAGACAGGGGCTTGTACCAAGAGACCCAGTACTTC	CAISEDRGLYQETQYF
-	TRBJ1-2	-	TRBV7-8	TGTGCCAGCAGCTTAGAGAACGACATTATGAGGTACACCTTC	CASSLENDIMRYTF
few	TRBJ1-5	-	TRBV20-1	TGCAGTGCTAGCCGGGCTTCCCGGGGTACGCCCCAGCATTTT	CSASRASRGTPQHF
once	TRBJ1-2	-	TRBV6-5	TGTGCCAGCAGTTACTCGGGGCAGGGACTCTCTGGCTACACCTTC	CASSYSGQGLSGYTF
-	TRBJ1-2	TRBD1	TRBV6-2/TRBV6-3	TGTGCCAGCAGTTCGGGACAGGGGGGAGTAAACTATGGCTACACCTTC	CASSSGQGGVNYGYTF
-	TRBJ2-3	TRBD1	TRBV6-1	TGTGCCAGCAGTGAAGCCTGGGGACAGGGTACAGATACGCAGTATTTT	CASSEAWGQGTDTQYF
-	TRBJ2-1	-	TRBV27	TGTGCCAGCGGCCAAACGAGGAATGAGCAGTTCTTC	CASGQTRNEQFF
-	TRBJ1-5	-	TRBV6-2/TRBV6-3	TGTGCCAGCAGTTACTTAGGAGGGGTGGCCGTTTTGGGCAATCAGCCCCAGCATTTT	CASSYLGGVAVLGNQPQHF
-	TRBJ1-1	-	TRBV10-3	TGTGCCATCAGTGAGTCAGGGGACCCTGAAGCTTTCTTT	CAISESGDPEAFF
-	TRBJ2-2	-	TRBV24-1	TGTGCCACCAGTCGGACAATCGCGAACACCGGGGAGCTGTTTTTT	CATSRTIANTGELFF
-	TRBJ1-1	-	TRBV24-1	TGTGCCACCAGTGATTCACTAAGAGCTGAAGCTTTCTTT	CATSDSLRAEAFF
-	TRBJ2-1	-	TRBV3-1	TGTGCCAGCAGCCACGGGGTATATGATGAGCAGTTCTTC	CASSHGVYDEQFF
few	TRBJ2-7	TRBD1	TRBV30	TGTGCCTGGAGTGTAGTAGGGGGCGTGCAGTACTTC	CAWSVVGGVQYF
-	TRBJ2-7	TRBD1	TRBV27	TGTGCCAGCAGACGGACAGGGGTGGATAAGCAGTACTTC	CASRRTGVDKQYF
-	TRBJ1-2	TRBD1	TRBV19	TGTGCCAGTAGTATAGGGGACAGAGTCTATGGCTACACCTTC	CASSIGDRVYGYTF